This T cell receptor beta chain was recorded in a study of blood T cell repertoires in COVID-19. Libraries were prepared by immunoSEQ multiplex PCR; TCRdb keeps only in-frame clonotypes and omits some of them. Among 54,000 or so clones listed, roughly 84% were seen once. The CDR3 length is 15 residues. The germline V gene encodes CDR1 SGDLS and CDR2 YYNGEE. The V segment lost 0 bases and the J segment 9 bases; nucleotides outside the gene matches: 8. The sequenced sample consisted of peripheral blood. This sequence joins TRBV9 and TRBJ2-1, with 8 positions matching TRBD1. The origin of this receptor is a man between 50 and 59 years old with active COVID-19. The CDR3 loop is CASSVVGQGSTEQFF. The CDR3 coding sequence is TGTGCCAGCAGCGTAGTTGGACAGGGTAGCACTGAGCAGTTCTTC.